The present T cell receptor (beta chain) was sequenced within a study of blood T cell repertoires in COVID-19. The CDR3 length is 16 residues. V lost 1 base, J lost 7 bases, and 14 bases lay in between. Germline-derived CDR1 and CDR2 are LNHDA and SQIVND (reference sequence). Only in-frame clones appear in the TCRdb table, and some are missing; sequencing was by immunoSEQ multiplex PCR. Of about 270,000 clones listed, around 90% were seen once; the top ten hold approximately 3%. This receptor was obtained from a woman aged 45 to 65 who had recovered from COVID-19. Sequencing was done on a sample of PBMCs or T cells enriched from blood (not recorded which). The chain couples TRBV19 to TRBJ1-6; possibly TRBD1 for D (5 bases). The CDR3 protein is CASSIAIDRRNSPLHF. The CDR3 DNA reads as TGTGCCAGTAGTATAGCGATCGACAGAAGGAATTCACCCCTCCACTTT.